Sequencing of this T cell receptor beta chain was carried out in a study of T cells after yellow fever vaccination. Comment on this clonotype: Possible read error: a much larger clone is one base away.

TCRdb re-derived calls from the 5' RACE reads in MiXCR, one entry per CDR3 protein. The data hold a few hundred thousand distinct CDR3 sequences, with less than 9% observed a single time. Here the sequenced sample was CD4+ T cells sorted from PBMCs, taken 15 days after the yellow fever booster vaccination. The source is a man between 25 and 39 years old who received the YFV17D yellow fever vaccine.

The CDR3 nucleotides read TGTGCCAGCACCTCCGGGACAGGGGGCTCAGATACGCAGCATTTT. Protein sequence: CASTSGTGGSDTQHF. The rearrangement joins TRBV7-9 to TRBJ2-3, with 12 bases fitting TRBD1. Matching the DNA end better, TRBJ1-5 makes the J call doubtful. Germline V gene lookup returns CDR1 SEHNR and CDR2 FQNEAQ (reference sequence). The CDR3 contains 15 residues.